This T cell receptor beta chain is from a study of T-cell reconstitution after alpha-beta-depleted transplantation in children. The TCRbeta library incorporated unique molecular identifiers. MiXCR was run by TCRdb on the PCR reads, yielding one entry per CDR3 protein. The sample records around 530,000 distinct CDR3 sequences, roughly 33% being singletons. In its sample, this clonotype was seen once. Germline CDR1 is DFQATT and CDR2 is SNEGSKA (reference sequence). The junction had 6 bases not matched to a gene; V was cut back by 0 bases and J by 2 bases. The CDR3 has 16 residues. Sequences were derived from PBMCs from the stem cell graft donor, sampled from the stem cell graft. The gene calls are TRBV20-1 and TRBJ2-2; 7 bases align to TRBD2. This sequence was found in a human donor who donated a stem cell graft to a child with aplastic anemia. The CDR3 protein is CSAREPGRANTGELFF. CDR3 nucleotides: TGCAGTGCTAGAGAACCAGGGAGGGCCAACACCGGGGAGCTGTTTTTT.